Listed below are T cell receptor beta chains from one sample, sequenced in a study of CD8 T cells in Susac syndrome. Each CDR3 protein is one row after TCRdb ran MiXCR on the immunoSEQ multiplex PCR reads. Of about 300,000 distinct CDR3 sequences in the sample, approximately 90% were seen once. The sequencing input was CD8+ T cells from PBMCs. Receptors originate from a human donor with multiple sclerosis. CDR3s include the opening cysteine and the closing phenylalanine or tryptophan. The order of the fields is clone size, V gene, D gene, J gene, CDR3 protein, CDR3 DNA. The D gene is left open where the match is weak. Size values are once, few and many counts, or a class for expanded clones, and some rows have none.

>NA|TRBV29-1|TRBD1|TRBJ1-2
CSVYPLGQGADDGYTF
TGCAGCGTTTACCCTCTAGGACAGGGGGCAGACGATGGCTACACCTTC
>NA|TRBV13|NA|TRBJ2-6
CASSSRVAGANVLTF
TGTGCCAGCAGTAGCCGGGTTGCTGGGGCCAACGTCCTGACTTTC
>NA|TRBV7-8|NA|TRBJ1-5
CASSLSFSNQPQHF
TGTGCCAGCAGCTTGAGTTTTAGCAATCAGCCCCAGCATTTT
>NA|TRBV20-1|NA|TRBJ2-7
CSARYRENEQYF
TGCAGTGCTAGGTACAGGGAGAACGAGCAGTACTTC
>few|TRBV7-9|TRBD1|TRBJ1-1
CASSSQDREGGAFF
TGTGCCAGCAGCTCCCAGGACAGGGAAGGCGGAGCTTTCTTT
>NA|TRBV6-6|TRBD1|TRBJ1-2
CASSHTDRGYGYTF
TGTGCCAGCAGCCACACGGACAGGGGCTATGGCTACACCTTC
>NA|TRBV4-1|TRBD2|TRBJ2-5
CASSQSAGGVETQYF
TGCGCCAGCAGCCAATCAGCGGGGGGGGTGGAGACCCAGTACTTC
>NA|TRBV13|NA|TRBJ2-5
CASSLPQGETQYF
TGTGCCAGCAGCTTACCGCAGGGTGAGACCCAGTACTTC
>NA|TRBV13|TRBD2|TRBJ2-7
CASSPPVGTSGSYEQYF
TGTGCCAGCAGCCCACCCGTAGGGACTAGCGGCTCCTACGAGCAGTACTTC
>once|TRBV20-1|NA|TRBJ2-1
CRVAEPLGEQFF
TGCAGAGTAGCGGAACCACTGGGTGAGCAGTTCTTC
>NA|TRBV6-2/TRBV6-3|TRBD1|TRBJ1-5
CASSYLRTGDQPQHF
TGTGCCAGCAGTTACCTCCGGACAGGGGACCAGCCCCAGCATTTT
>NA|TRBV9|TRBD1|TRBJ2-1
CASSGDIGDRGNEQFF
TGTGCCAGCAGCGGGGACATCGGGGACAGGGGGAATGAGCAGTTCTTC
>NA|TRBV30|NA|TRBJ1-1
CAWGPGEEAFF
TGTGCCTGGGGACCAGGGGAGGAGGCTTTCTTT
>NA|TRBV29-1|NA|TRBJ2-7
CSVETPGSGRTVYEQYF
TGCAGCGTTGAAACCCCCGGGTCAGGGCGGACTGTATACGAGCAGTACTTC
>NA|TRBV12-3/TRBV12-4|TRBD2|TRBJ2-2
CAIPGLAGGNTGELFF
TGTGCCATCCCCGGTCTAGCGGGGGGTAACACCGGGGAGCTGTTTTTT
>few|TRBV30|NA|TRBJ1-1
CAWSVVWNTEAFF
TGTGCCTGGAGTGTTGTCTGGAACACTGAAGCTTTCTTT
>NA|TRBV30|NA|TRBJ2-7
CAWGGHGLSYEQYF
TGTGCCTGGGGGGGGCACGGACTCTCCTACGAGCAGTACTTC
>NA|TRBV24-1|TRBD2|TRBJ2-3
CATSEGLPDTQYF
TGTGCCACCTCCGAGGGACTACCGGATACGCAGTATTTT
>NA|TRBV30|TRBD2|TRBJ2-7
CAWGLAGVSYEQYF
TGTGCCTGGGGACTAGCGGGAGTTTCCTACGAGCAGTACTTC
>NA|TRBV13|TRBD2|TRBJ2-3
CASSRLATDTQYF
TGTGCCAGCAGTCGACTAGCCACAGATACGCAGTATTTT